These 20 T cell receptor beta chains share one sample of origin, sequenced in a study of cytomegalovirus exposure and HLA in healthy donors. The PCR had 60 Vbeta and 13 Jbeta primers. Clones were sequenced by immunoSEQ multiplex PCR, and TCRdb holds only the in-frame ones, with some missing. The sample contains around 150,000 clones, around three quarters of which appear only once. The sample comprised PBMCs. The origin of the receptors is a man aged 35 to 55 in good health and CMV-seropositive.

This chain connects TRBV5-1 to TRBJ2-3, with 8 bases that match TRBD1. Germline V gene data show CDR1 as SGHRS and CDR2 as YFSETQ. The CDR3 sequence is 15 residues long. V was clipped by 4 bases and J by 3 bases; unmatched bases: 7. In DNA form, the CDR3 reads TGCGCCAGCAGCCCCGGACAGGGAGGAACAGATACGCAGTATTTT. Its protein product is CASSPGQGGTDTQYF.

The V and J genes are TRBV27 and TRBJ2-1; TRBD2 aligns across 11 bases. The J segment lost 3 bases and the V segment lost 3 bases, leaving 7 bases of the junction unmatched. Germline CDR1 is MNHEY and CDR2 is SMNVEV (reference sequence). The CDR3 is 17 residues long. CDR3 in DNA: TGTGCCAGCAGTTTGAGGCTAGCGGGGGGTATCTACAATGAGCAGTTCTTC. It translates to CASSLRLAGGIYNEQFF.

This clone is a singleton in its sample. The chain combines TRBV7-6 with TRBJ2-7; 9 bases line up with TRBD1. This CDR3 is built from 14 residues. V was pared by 5 bases and J by 6 bases, with 8 bases of the junction left unmatched. Germline loops: CDR1 SGHVS, CDR2 FNYEAQ. This CDR3 reads CASSAGTGSGEQYF. CDR3 DNA: TGTGCCAGCAGCGCCGGGACAGGGTCCGGCGAGCAGTACTTC.

The V call is TRBV6-7, the J call TRBJ1-5, with 7 bases identical to TRBD1. TRBV6-7 is designated an ORF whose function remains uncertain. J gave up 2 bases and V 0 bases, and 10 bases lay outside the gene matches. The CDR3 covers 18 residues. The CDR3 nucleotides read TGTGCCAGCAGTTACTCGATTCCTAGGCAGGGGGGCAATCAGCCCCAGCATTTT. Its protein product is CASSYSIPRQGGNQPQHF.

V gene TRBV9 combines with J gene TRBJ1-1; the D gene is possibly TRBD1 (5 bases). This CDR3 is 15 amino acids long. Trimming took 0 bases from V and 4 from J, leaving 13 bases between them. Germline-derived CDR1 and CDR2 are SGDLS and YYNGEE. CDR3 DNA: TGTGCCAGCAGCGTAGCGGACAAGGCCCTCACTGAAGCTTTCTTT. It translates to CASSVADKALTEAFF.

The rearrangement uses TRBV5-3 and TRBJ1-1, with D tentatively TRBD1 (6 bases). TRBV5-3 is an ORF for which the function is uncertain. The CDR3 is 12 residues long. The ends were cut back, 0 bases at V and 8 bases at J, with 8 bases in the middle. Written as DNA, the CDR3 is TGTGCCAGAAGCTTGGGGGGGCCAGAAGCTTTCTTT. Its translation is CARSLGGPEAFF.

J is TRBJ2-3 and V is TRBV7-2, with 7 bases that match TRBD1. The CDR3 has 16 residues. In germline, CDR1 is SGHTA, CDR2 FQGNSA. The ends lost 1 base at V and 6 bases at J; junction bases unmatched: 10. The CDR3 DNA reads TGTGCCAGCAGCTTAGGAGGACAGGCCCCCAGGGATACGCAGTATTTT. Protein sequence: CASSLGGQAPRDTQYF.

The chain recombines TRBV4-3 with TRBJ2-3; weak D call: TRBD2 (7 bases). Germline V CDR1 and CDR2: LGHNA, YSLEER. V shed 4 bases and J shed 5 bases, with 13 bases lying between them. CDR3 length equals 14 residues. The CDR3 loop is CASSPMGGRDTQYF. CDR3 DNA: TGCGCCAGCAGCCCCATGGGGGGGCGAGATACGCAGTATTTT.

This clone was seen a single time. The chain is built from TRBV9 and TRBJ2-6; a weak D match, TRBD2 (5 bases). Trimming left V 0 bases short and J 4 bases short, with 17 bases between. This CDR3 spans 18 amino acids. Germline-derived CDR1 and CDR2 are SGDLS and YYNGEE. The CDR3, as DNA: TGTGCCAGCAGCGTAGGGGAGACCCTGTGGCCCGGGGCCAACGTCCTGACTTTC. It is translated as CASSVGETLWPGANVLTF.

The chain recombines TRBV7-6 with TRBJ2-2; D not certain. In germline, CDR1 is SGHVS, CDR2 FNYEAQ. V was cut by 5 bases and J by 6 bases, with 10 bases left in between. The CDR3 consists of 13 residues. CDR3 amino acids: CASSPELSGELFF. CDR3 nucleotide sequence: TGTGCCAGCAGCCCCGAGCTGTCCGGGGAGCTGTTTTTT.

The V call is TRBV5-1, the J call TRBJ2-7; possibly TRBD2 for D (6 bases). The CDR3 has 16 residues. The germline V gene encodes CDR1 SGHRS and CDR2 YFSETQ. Deletions cut 4 bases from V and 4 bases from J, with 21 bases between. The CDR3 here is CASSPIDTGTPYEQYF. The DNA for the CDR3 is TGCGCCAGCAGCCCGATAGATACCGGGACTCCGTACGAGCAGTACTTC.

The V and J genes are TRBV5-6 and TRBJ1-2; 10 bases align to TRBD1. The germline V gene encodes CDR1 SGHDT and CDR2 YYEEEE. V lost 2 bases to trimming and J lost 4 bases; unmatched junction nucleotides: 11. This CDR3 contains 17 residues. CDR3 nucleotide sequence: TGTGCCAGCAGCTTTGAGGGACAGGGGAAACTCATCTATGGCTACACCTTC. Translation gives CASSFEGQGKLIYGYTF.

The chain carries TRBV7-9 and TRBJ2-3; no definite D call. The CDR3 length is 17 residues. Deletions cut 4 bases from V and 2 bases from J, with 19 bases between. Germline V gene lookup returns CDR1 SEHNR and CDR2 FQNEAQ (reference sequence). The CDR3 loop reads CASSYPTRLKPTDTQYF. In DNA, the CDR3 is TGTGCCAGCAGCTACCCGACTCGACTCAAACCCACAGATACGCAGTATTTT. Variable domain in full (rest from reference TRBV7-9 and TRBJ2-3): DTGVSQNPRHKITKRGQNVTFRCDPISEHNRLYWYRQTLGQGPEFLTYFQNEAQLEKSRLLSDRFSAERPKGSFSTLEIQRTEQGDSAMYLCASSYPTRLKPTDTQYFGPGTRLTVL.

V usage is TRBV25-1 and J usage is TRBJ2-7; 7 nucleotides agree with TRBD1. This CDR3 has 16 amino acids. The V gene's germline CDR1 is MGHDK and CDR2 SYGVNS. With 4 bases clipped from V and 2 bases from J, the junction kept 11 bases outside the gene matches. The CDR3 reads CASSGVTGEKPYEQYF. In nucleotides, the CDR3 is TGTGCCAGCAGTGGAGTTACAGGGGAAAAGCCCTACGAGCAGTACTTC.

This rearrangement joins TRBV6-5 to TRBJ2-1; D might be TRBD2 (6 bases). The CDR3 has 15 amino acids. V was clipped by 0 bases and J by 9 bases, with 15 bases between them. Per germline, CDR1 MNHEY and CDR2 SVGAGI. CDR3 coding DNA: TGTGCCAGCAGTTACTCGGGGCGGGGTCGGGGTGAGCAGTTCTTC. It codes for CASSYSGRGRGEQFF.

The rearrangement links TRBV30 to TRBJ1-5; D is unclear. The ends were cut back, 1 base at V and 5 bases at J, with 9 bases in the middle. The length of the CDR3 is 13 residues. CDR1 and CDR2 (germline): GTSNPN, SVGIG (reference sequence). The CDR3 DNA reads as TGTGCCTGGAGTGAAAGAGATTATCAGCCCCAGCATTTT. Translated: CAWSERDYQPQHF.

The rearrangement links TRBV15 to TRBJ1-5; D remains unclear. Germline lookup yields CDR1 LNHNV and CDR2 YYDKDF (reference sequence). V was clipped by 2 bases and J by 2 bases, with 13 bases between them. This CDR3 has 16 residues. The CDR3 loop reads CATSRPRAQGNQPQHF. The CDR3 DNA reads as TGTGCCACCAGCAGACCCCGCGCGCAGGGCAATCAGCCCCAGCATTTT.

This clone is a singleton in its sample. The chain links TRBV11-3 to TRBJ1-1; TRBD1 might be the D (6 bases). V lost 4 bases to trimming and J lost 1 base, with 13 bases between them. CDR3 size: 15 residues. CDR1 is SGHNT, CDR2 YENEEA, per germline. The CDR3 DNA sequence: TGTGCCAGCAGCTCCCGGACAGCCTCGAACACTGAAGCTTTCTTT. This encodes CASSSRTASNTEAFF.

This clone appeared once. This chain joins TRBV5-4 and TRBJ2-2; 8 nucleotides align to TRBD2. CDR1 SGHNT and CDR2 YYREEE come from the germline V gene (reference sequence). CDR3 length equals 17 residues. The trim removed 1 base at V and 3 bases at J, leaving 8 bases unmatched. The chain's CDR3 is CASSLSPAGADTGELFF. The CDR3 nucleotides read TGTGCCAGCAGCTTGAGCCCAGCGGGGGCCGACACCGGGGAGCTGTTTTTT.

V is TRBV13 and J is TRBJ2-7, with unresolved D. V lost 2 bases and J lost 7, with 9 bases in between. Germline V lookup: CDR1 PRHDT, CDR2 FYEKMQ (reference sequence). This CDR3 spans 12 amino acids. This chain's CDR3 is CASSLLEGEQYF. CDR3 in DNA: TGTGCCAGCAGCTTACTAGAAGGAGAGCAGTACTTC.